The clone carrying this TCR beta chain was observed once. The antigen is unknown. Clones were sequenced by immunoSEQ multiplex PCR, and TCRdb holds only the in-frame ones, with some missing. Here the sample spans around 130,000 clones, more than 85% being singletons. The data derive from a study of T cell responses to AZD1222 COVID-19 vaccine. Study-wide findings and caveats: Reportedly, close to half of spike-specific TCRs are directed against unmutated variant regions. Repertoires in all cases were sampled only once the peak T cell response had passed.

The material sequenced was peripheral blood, taken on day 0 of AZD1222 vaccination. This clonotype was sampled from an adult in good health.

The CDR3: CASSYRGSYNEQFF. CDR3 DNA: TGTGCCAGTAGTTACAGGGGTTCCTACAATGAGCAGTTCTTC. This chain connects TRBV19 to TRBJ2-1, with 7 positions matching TRBD1. After removal of 5 bases from V and 1 base from J, the junction contained 2 bases not matched to a gene. Germline V CDR1 and CDR2: LNHDA, SQIVND (reference sequence). The length of the CDR3 is 14 residues.